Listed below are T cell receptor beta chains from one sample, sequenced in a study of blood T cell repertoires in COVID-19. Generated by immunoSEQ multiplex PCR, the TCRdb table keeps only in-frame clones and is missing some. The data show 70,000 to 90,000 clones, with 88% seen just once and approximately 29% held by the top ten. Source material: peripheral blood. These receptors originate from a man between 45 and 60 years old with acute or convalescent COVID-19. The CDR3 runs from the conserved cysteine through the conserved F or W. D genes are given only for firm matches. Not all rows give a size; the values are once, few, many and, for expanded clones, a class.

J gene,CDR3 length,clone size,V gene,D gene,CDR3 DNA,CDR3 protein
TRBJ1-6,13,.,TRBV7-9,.,TGTGCCAGCAGCCCCCGACAGAATTCACCCCTCCACTTT,CASSPRQNSPLHF
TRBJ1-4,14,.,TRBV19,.,TGTGCCAGTAGTACCGTGGACAGTAATGAAAAACTGTTTTTT,CASSTVDSNEKLFF
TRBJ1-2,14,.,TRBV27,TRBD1,TGTGCCAGCAGTCCACAGGGGAACCACTATGGCTACACCTTC,CASSPQGNHYGYTF
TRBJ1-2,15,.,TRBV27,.,TGTGCCAGCAGTTTAGTAGGCGGGCAGGGGTATGGCTACACCTTC,CASSLVGGQGYGYTF
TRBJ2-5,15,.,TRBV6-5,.,TGTGCCAGCAGTTACGGTGAGCCGGGACAAGAGACCCAGTACTTC,CASSYGEPGQETQYF
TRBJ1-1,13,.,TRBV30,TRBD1,TGTGCCTGGAGGCTACAGGGGGCAAAGGGAGCTTTCTTT,CAWRLQGAKGAFF
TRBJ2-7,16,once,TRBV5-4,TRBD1,TGTGCCAGCAGCTCCGGGGGACAGGGATATTCCTACGAGCAGTACTTC,CASSSGGQGYSYEQYF
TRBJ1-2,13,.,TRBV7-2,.,TGTGCCAGGGGGTCAGGGCTTAACTATGGCTACACCTTC,CARGSGLNYGYTF
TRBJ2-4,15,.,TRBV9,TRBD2,TGTGCCAGCAGCGTGGGCGGGGGGGTTGAAAACATTCAGTACTTC,CASSVGGGVENIQYF
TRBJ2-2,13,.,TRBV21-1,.,TGTGCCAGCAGCAGCGGCGCCGGCGGGGAGCTGTTTTTT,CASSSGAGGELFF
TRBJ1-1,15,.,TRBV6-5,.,TGTGCCAGCAGTTACTCGAGACAGGTCGGAACTGAAGCTTTCTTT,CASSYSRQVGTEAFF
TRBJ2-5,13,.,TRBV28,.,TGTGCCAGCAGTTTACAGCGGTGGTCGACCCAGTACTTC,CASSLQRWSTQYF
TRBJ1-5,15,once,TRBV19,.,TGTGCCAGTAGTAGCGACCGGGACAACAATCAGCCCCAGCATTTT,CASSSDRDNNQPQHF
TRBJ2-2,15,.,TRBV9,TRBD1,TGTGCCAGCAGCGGGGGACAGGGGAGGACCGGGGAGCTGTTTTTT,CASSGGQGRTGELFF
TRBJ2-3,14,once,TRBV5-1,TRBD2,TGCGCCAGCAGCTTAGGACTAGCAACAGATACGCAGTATTTT,CASSLGLATDTQYF
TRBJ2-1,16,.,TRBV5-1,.,TGCGCCAGCAGCTTTCGGGGTGTCAGGTCCTACAATGAGCAGTTCTTC,CASSFRGVRSYNEQFF
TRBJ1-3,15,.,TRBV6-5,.,TGTGCCAGCAGTTCGACAGTCTCCTCTGGAAACACCATATATTTT,CASSSTVSSGNTIYF
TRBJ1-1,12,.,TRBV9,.,TGTGCCAGCAGCGCCGGTAACACTGAAGCTTTCTTT,CASSAGNTEAFF
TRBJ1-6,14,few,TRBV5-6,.,TGTGCCAGCAGCTTGTGGGCAGGCTATTCACCCCTCCACTTT,CASSLWAGYSPLHF
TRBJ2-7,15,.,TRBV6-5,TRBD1,TGTGCCAGCACCATAAACGGGGACAGGGGATACGAGCAGTACTTC,CASTINGDRGYEQYF
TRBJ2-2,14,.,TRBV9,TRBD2,TGTGCCAGCAGCAGGGAGGGTAACACCGGGGAGCTGTTTTTT,CASSREGNTGELFF
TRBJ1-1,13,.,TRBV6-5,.,TGTGCCAGTAACCCAGGGCGCGGCACTGAAGCTTTCTTT,CASNPGRGTEAFF
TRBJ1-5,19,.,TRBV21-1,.,TGTGCCAGCAGCCCTAGACAGGGGGCGAGCCGTGTACGCAATCAGCCCCAGCATTTT,CASSPRQGASRVRNQPQHF
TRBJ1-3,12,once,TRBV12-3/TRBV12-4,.,TGTGCCAGCAGTGCTAGGGGAAACACCATATATTTT,CASSARGNTIYF
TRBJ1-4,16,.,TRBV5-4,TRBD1,TGTGCCAGCAGCTTGGCCGGAACAGGGGGAGATGAAAAACTGTTTTTT,CASSLAGTGGDEKLFF
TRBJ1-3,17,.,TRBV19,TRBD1,TGTGCCAGTAACATGGGGGACAGTACCTTCTCTGGAAACACCATATATTTT,CASNMGDSTFSGNTIYF
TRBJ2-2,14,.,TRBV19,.,TGTGCCAGTGCATCCTTTATAGAGACCGGGGAGCTGTTTTTT,CASASFIETGELFF
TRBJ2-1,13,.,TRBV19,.,TGTGCCAGTAGTATAGGGTGGAGAAATGAGCAGTTCTTC,CASSIGWRNEQFF
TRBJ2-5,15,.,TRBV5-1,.,TGCGCCAGCAGCTCGACTGGGGGACTTACAGAGACCCAGTACTTC,CASSSTGGLTETQYF
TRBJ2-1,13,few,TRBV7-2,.,TGTGCCAGCAGCTTAAACAGGTACAATGAGCAGTTCTTC,CASSLNRYNEQFF
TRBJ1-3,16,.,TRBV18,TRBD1,TGTGCCAGCTCACCTCGGACAGGGGGCCGTGGAAACACCATATATTTT,CASSPRTGGRGNTIYF
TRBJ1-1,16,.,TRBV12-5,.,TGTGCTAGTGGTGAAGGGGCCTATAGGGGAAACACTGAAGCTTTCTTT,CASGEGAYRGNTEAFF
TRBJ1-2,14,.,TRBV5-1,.,TGCGCCAGCAGCTTGGATTCGGGACAATATGGCTACACCTTC,CASSLDSGQYGYTF
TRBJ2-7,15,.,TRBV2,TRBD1,TGTGCCAGCACCCCTTCCGGGACAGACTCCTACGAGCAGTACTTC,CASTPSGTDSYEQYF
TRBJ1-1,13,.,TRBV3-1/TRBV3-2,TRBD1,TGTGCCAGCAGCCAAGAAAACAGGGGCTTAGCTTTCTTT,CASSQENRGLAFF
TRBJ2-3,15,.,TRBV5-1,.,TGCGCCAGCAGCTTGCAGGGGTCGGGCACAGATACGCAGTATTTT,CASSLQGSGTDTQYF
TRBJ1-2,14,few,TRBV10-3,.,TGTGCCATCAGTGAACAGAAAGGGGACTATGGCTACACCTTC,CAISEQKGDYGYTF
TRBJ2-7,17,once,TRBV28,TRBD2,TGTGCCAGCATCCCAGGCCTAGCGGGGGGGCTTTCCTACGAGCAGTACTTC,CASIPGLAGGLSYEQYF
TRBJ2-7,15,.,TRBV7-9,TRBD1,TGTGCCAGCAGCAGATACGACAGGGGACGGGGCGAGCAGTACTTC,CASSRYDRGRGEQYF
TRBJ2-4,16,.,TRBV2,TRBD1,TGTGCCAGCAGTATGGACAGGGCAATAGGCAAAAACATTCAGTACTTC,CASSMDRAIGKNIQYF
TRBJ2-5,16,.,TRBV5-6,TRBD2,TGTGCCAGCACCCGGAGGTTTTCGGGAGGGCAAGAGACCCAGTACTTC,CASTRRFSGGQETQYF
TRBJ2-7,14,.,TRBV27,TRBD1,TGTGCCAGCAGGGGGACAGGGAACTCCTACGAGCAGTACTTC,CASRGTGNSYEQYF
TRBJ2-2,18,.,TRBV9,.,TGTGCCAGCAGCGCCCTTTGGGGGGCGGGGGCCGTCACCGGGGAGCTGTTTTTT,CASSALWGAGAVTGELFF
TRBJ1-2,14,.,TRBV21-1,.,TGTGCCAGCCCGGTGGTCGGGGTTAACTATGGCTACACCTTC,CASPVVGVNYGYTF
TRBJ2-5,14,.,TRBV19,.,TGTGCCAGTAGTATTGATACAGGGAGAGAGACCCAGTACTTC,CASSIDTGRETQYF
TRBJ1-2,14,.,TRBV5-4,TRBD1,TGTGCCAGCAGCTTGTTAGGGGGCGCTTATGGCTACACCTTC,CASSLLGGAYGYTF
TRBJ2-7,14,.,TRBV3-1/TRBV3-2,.,TGTGCCAGCAGCCAAGTTCTGCTTAGCCACGAGCAGTACTTC,CASSQVLLSHEQYF
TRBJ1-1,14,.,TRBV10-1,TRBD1,TGCGCCAGCAGTAACGGACAGGGTGGCACTGAAGCTTTCTTT,CASSNGQGGTEAFF
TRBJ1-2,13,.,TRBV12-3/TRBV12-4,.,TGTGCCAGCAGTTTAATCAGGGACTATGGCTACACCTTC,CASSLIRDYGYTF
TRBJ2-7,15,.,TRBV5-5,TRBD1,TGTGCCAGCAGCTTGGATCCAGGGGGCACCTACGAGCAGTACTTC,CASSLDPGGTYEQYF